A single sample gave rise to the 21 T cell receptor beta chains below, sequenced in a study of molecular identifiers for immune sequencing clone quantification. Via MiXCR, TCRdb re-called the PCR reads, giving one row per CDR3 protein. The data contain about 640,000 distinct CDR3 sequences, less than 20% of them singletons. The sequenced sample was naive CD8+ T cells from blood, with Jurkat cell RNA spiked in. Subset defined: FACS-sorted CD8+CD4-CCR7+CD45RA+ naive T cells. These receptor sequences come from a human donor in good health. Some libraries in this study had Jurkat cell RNA spiked in.

Only a few counts were recorded for this clonotype. The V call is TRBV28, the J call TRBJ2-5, with D maybe TRBD2 (5 bases). Germline CDR1 and CDR2: MDHEN and SYDVKM. The CDR3 length is 15 residues. V lost 3 bases and J lost 2, with 13 bases in between. CDR3 nucleotides: TGTGCCAGCAGTTTGGTAAGCGGACGACAAGAGACCCAGTACTTC. It is translated as CASSLVSGRQETQYF.

The chain is built from TRBV4-1 and TRBJ1-1; 8 bases match TRBD1. J gave up 3 bases and V 0 bases, and 6 bases lay outside the gene matches. Germline V CDR1 and CDR2: MGHRA, YSYEKL. CDR3 size: 16 residues. The CDR3 is CASSQEDRVYDTEAFF. Written as DNA, the CDR3 is TGCGCCAGCAGCCAAGAGGACAGGGTCTATGACACTGAAGCTTTCTTT.

Worth noting for this clonotype: Because it lacks the conserved phenylalanine or tryptophan at the end, this CDR3 is likely a read error. The rearrangement uses TRBV19 and TRBJ2-2; possibly TRBD2 for D (5 bases). The CDR3 loop spans 15 amino acids. Germline CDR1 reads LNHDA; CDR2 reads SQIVND (reference sequence). CDR3 DNA sequence: TGTGCCAGTAAATTTCGGGCAGCTAACACCGGGAAGCTGTTTTTA. Protein sequence: CASKFRAANTGKLFL.

This clonotype was found many times. This chain joins TRBV6-2 or TRBV6-3 and TRBJ2-7; maybe TRBD2 (6 bases). The CDR3 consists of 15 residues. CDR1 is MNHEY, CDR2 SVGEGT, per germline. V dropped 4 bases and J dropped 2 bases, with 15 bases sitting between them. For the CDR3, the DNA is TGTGCCAGCAGTTCCTCGGGACTTAATGCCTACGAGCAGTACTTC. Translating it yields CASSSSGLNAYEQYF.

V gene TRBV2 combines with J gene TRBJ2-7; the D is unclear. The length of the CDR3 is 13 residues. Trimming took off 5 bases at V and 3 bases at J, with 11 bases between the two ends. Germline V gene sequence: CDR1 SNHLY, CDR2 FYNNEI. The DNA for the CDR3 is TGTGCCAGCAGTTCCCCAGTCGGCTACGAGCAGTACTTC. It yields the protein CASSSPVGYEQYF.

This clonotype was recorded at least ten times. The J gene is TRBJ2-6, the V gene TRBV5-6, with unresolved D. The CDR3 consists of 16 residues. Germline CDR1 and CDR2: SGHDT and YYEEEE. The V end was cut by 4 bases, the J end by 0 bases, with 11 bases between. The CDR3 sequence: CASSPAGASGANVLTF. CDR3 nucleotides: TGTGCCAGCAGCCCGGCCGGAGCCTCTGGGGCCAACGTCCTGACTTTC.

This clonotype came up many times. The rearrangement links TRBV5-6 to TRBJ2-3; D not certain. The V gene lost 1 base and the J gene lost 1 base, with 13 bases spanning the gap. From germline, CDR1 is SGHDT and CDR2 YYEEEE. The CDR3 has 16 residues. Here the CDR3 reads CASSLNGVTGTDTQYF. As DNA, the CDR3 is TGTGCCAGCAGCTTGAACGGAGTTACTGGCACAGATACGCAGTATTTT.

The chain couples TRBV7-9 to TRBJ2-7, with 8 positions matching TRBD2. The V segment lost 4 bases and the J segment 6 bases; nucleotides outside the gene matches: 11. The CDR3 contains 15 residues. Germline V gives CDR1 SEHNR, CDR2 FQNEAQ (reference sequence). The CDR3 spells CASSSPGGTTREQYF. The DNA for the CDR3 is TGTGCCAGCAGCTCCCCGGGGGGGACCACGCGCGAGCAGTACTTC.

To note about this clonotype: A much larger clonotype is one base distant, so this may be a read error. No conserved phenylalanine or tryptophan ends this CDR3, so it is likely a read error. The chain recombines TRBV6-5 with TRBJ1-2, with TRBD1 as a possible D gene (5 bases). CDR1 and CDR2 from the germline V gene are MNHEY and SVGAGI. V was shortened by 7 bases and J by 2 bases, with 23 bases between the two germline ends. This CDR3 is 17 amino acids long. The CDR3 DNA reads TGTGCCAGCACCAAAGCCGGACATATTAGGATCAACTATGGCTACACCTCC. It translates to CASTKAGHIRINYGYTS.

This clonotype was seen at least ten times. The chain is built from TRBV5-1 and TRBJ2-7, with 7 positions matching TRBD1. This CDR3 comprises 15 residues. Germline values: CDR1 SGHRS, CDR2 YFSETQ. V was pared by 3 bases and J by 6 bases, with 12 bases of the junction left unmatched. The CDR3 DNA follows: TGCGCCAGCAGCTCAAACGGCAGGGGGACGCTCGAGCAGTACTTC. Its translation: CASSSNGRGTLEQYF. The complete variable domain, with remaining parts taken from reference TRBV5-1 and TRBJ2-7, reads KAGVTQTPRYLIKTRGQQVTLSCSPISGHRSVSWYQQTPGQGLQFLFEYFSETQRNKGNFPGRFSGRQFSNSRSEMNVSTLELGDSALYLCASSSNGRGTLEQYFGPGTRLTVT.

Of note for this clonotype: The conserved phenylalanine or tryptophan is not found at the CDR3 terminus, so this likely reflects a read error. This chain uses TRBV2 with TRBJ1-5, with 8 nucleotides matching TRBD1. Losses at the gene ends were 1 base for V and 5 bases for J; bases not matched to a gene: 4. Germline CDR1 is SNHLY and CDR2 is FYNNEI. The CDR3 runs to 15 residues. The CDR3 region is CASSEGQGADQPQHL. CDR3 DNA sequence: TGTGCCAGCAGTGAAGGTCAGGGGGCGGATCAGCCCCAGCATCTT.

This clonotype was counted a few times. The rearrangement joins TRBV9 to TRBJ1-6, with no clear D. The CDR3 consists of 16 residues. The V gene's germline CDR1 is SGDLS and CDR2 YYNGEE. V dropped 6 bases and J dropped 0 bases, with 13 bases sitting between them. The CDR3 bases are TGTGCCAGCACCCCCGGGTCTAGCTCCTATAATTCACCCCTCCACTTT. It translates to CASTPGSSSYNSPLHF.

There are a few counts of this clonotype. The V gene is TRBV6-1, the J gene TRBJ2-3; 10 nucleotides agree with TRBD1. Losses at the gene ends were 2 bases for V and 2 bases for J; bases not matched to a gene: 4. Germline assignment: CDR1 MNHNS and CDR2 SASEGT. The length of the CDR3 is 16 residues. Here the CDR3 DNA reads TGTGCCAGCAGTGAATGGACAGGGGGGAACACAGATACGCAGTATTTT. Protein product: CASSEWTGGNTDTQYF.

In this sample, this clonotype turned up many times. J is TRBJ1-4 and V is TRBV28; D remains ambiguous. This CDR3 has 15 residues. Trimming cost V 5 bases and J 0 bases, with 10 bases left between them. Germline values: CDR1 MDHEN, CDR2 SYDVKM. CDR3 in amino acids: CASSRNSATNEKLFF. The CDR3 DNA is TGTGCCAGCAGTCGAAACAGCGCAACTAATGAAAAACTGTTTTTT.

V and J are TRBV19 and TRBJ2-7; 13 bases map to TRBD2. The CDR3 runs 14 residues. The V gene's germline CDR1 is LNHDA and CDR2 SQIVND (reference sequence). The V and J ends lost 8 bases and 7 bases, in that order; junction bases with no gene match: 8. The CDR3 coding sequence is TGTGCCAGTCTGGGGGGACTAGCGGGGAAGGAGCAGTACTTC. Protein sequence: CASLGGLAGKEQYF.

As concerns this clonotype: An end of the junction does not agree with germline; a read error may underlie this. The V and J genes are TRBV5-6 and TRBJ1-1; D not certain. Looked up from germline, CDR1 is SGHDT and CDR2 is YYEEEE. The CDR3 length is 14 residues. The CDR3 region has the DNA TGTGCCAGCAGCTCCCATGGGCTAGGCACTGAAGTTTTCTTT. It yields the protein CASSSHGLGTEVFF.

V gene TRBV6-2 or TRBV6-3 combines with J gene TRBJ2-2; D unresolved. The germline gives CDR1 MNHEY, CDR2 SVGEGT. V was clipped by 2 bases and J by 9 bases, with 7 bases between them. The CDR3 extends over 12 amino acids. This chain's CDR3 is CASSYPYRELFF. In DNA, the CDR3 is TGTGCCAGCAGTTACCCCTACCGGGAGCTGTTTTTT.

This clonotype has just a few counts. This CDR3 is CAWETGHQETQYF. CDR3 DNA: TGTGCCTGGGAGACAGGCCACCAAGAGACCCAGTACTTC. The rearrangement joins TRBV30 to TRBJ2-5; D possibly corresponds to TRBD1 (6 bases). CDR1 and CDR2 from the germline V gene are GTSNPN and SVGIG (reference sequence). The CDR3 sequence is 13 residues long. Trimming took 5 bases from V and 0 from J, leaving 10 bases between them.

This clonotype has ten or more counts. The rearrangement links TRBV10-3 to TRBJ2-7; 8 nucleotides agree with TRBD1. Germline CDR1 ENHRY, CDR2 SYGVKD. With 6 bases clipped from V and 0 bases from J, the junction kept 4 bases outside the gene matches. The CDR3 runs 14 residues. CDR3 nucleotide sequence: TGTGCCATCAGACCCGGGACAGGCTCCTACGAGCAGTACTTC. This encodes CAIRPGTGSYEQYF.

As to this clonotype: Relative to the germline gene, one junction end is altered; a read error may explain this. The CDR3 reads CARSPTGVANVLTF. The CDR3, as DNA: TGTGCCCGTAGCCCTACAGGGGTCGCCAACGTCCTGACTTTC. The chain recombines TRBV19 with TRBJ2-6, with 7 bases that match TRBD1. CDR3 size: 14 residues. CDR1 and CDR2 (germline): LNHDA, SQIVND (reference sequence). The full variable domain, completed using reference TRBV19 and TRBJ2-6, is DGGITQSPKYLFRKEGQNVTLSCEQNLNHDAMYWYRQDPGQGLRLIYYSQIVNDFQKGDIAEGYSVSREKKESFPLTVTSAQKNPTAFYLCARSPTGVANVLTFGAGSRLTVL.

This clonotype was seen repeatedly, ten times or more. The CDR3, as DNA: TGTGCCAGCAGTTTACAGGGTTTGGGCAATCAGCCCCAGCATTTT. It yields the protein CASSLQGLGNQPQHF. The chain joins TRBV28 to TRBJ1-5, with a weak D call TRBD1 (5 bases). V was clipped by 2 bases and J by 2 bases, with 10 bases between them. CDR3 length: 15 amino acids. The germline gives CDR1 MDHEN, CDR2 SYDVKM.